A selection of T cell receptor beta chains follows, all from one sample in a study of tumor and adjacent non-tumor tissue in lung cancer. MiXCR was run by TCRdb on the multiplex PCR reads, yielding one entry per CDR3 protein. The sample holds approximately 120,000 distinct CDR3 sequences; approximately 71% are singletons and the top ten take 30% to 45%. Source material: lung tumor tissue. These receptor sequences come from a woman in her sixties or seventies with non-small cell lung cancer. CDR3s include the opening cysteine and the closing phenylalanine or tryptophan. A D gene is named only where the DNA matches it firmly. Only part of the rows carry a size: once, few, many, or a class if the clone is expanded.

clone_size j_call v_call d_call cdr3_aa cdr3_nt
- TRBJ1-1 TRBV29-1 TRBD1 CSVTGTAGMNTEAFF TGCAGCGTCACTGGGACAGCGGGTATGAACACTGAAGCTTTCTTT
once TRBJ2-5 TRBV29-1 - CSVDRSHETQYF TGCAGTGTTGATAGGAGTCATGAGACCCAGTACTTC
- TRBJ2-7 TRBV12-3/TRBV12-4 - CASSFGGRVQYF TGTGCCAGCAGTTTTGGGGGGAGAGTGCAGTACTTC
many TRBJ2-1 TRBV13 TRBD2 CASSPRGSGRNEQFF TGTGCCAGCAGCCCTCGAGGTAGCGGGAGAAATGAGCAGTTCTTC
large TRBJ2-1 TRBV20-1 - CSARDLEGVGNEQFF TGCAGTGCTAGAGATTTAGAGGGAGTCGGGAATGAGCAGTTCTTC
- TRBJ1-5 TRBV4-3 - CASSQDLGAQPQQF TGCGCCAGCAGCCAAGATTTGGGGGCGCAGCCCCAGCAGTTT
many TRBJ1-5 TRBV6-6 - CASSYSGFGQPQHF TGTGCCAGCAGTTACTCAGGGTTCGGCCAGCCCCAGCATTTT
- TRBJ2-7 TRBV6-1 - CASISPGEGDDEQYF TGTGCCAGCATATCCCCCGGTGAAGGAGATGACGAGCAGTACTTC
- TRBJ1-1 TRBV20-1 - CSTHPPRVRNTEAFF TGCAGTACCCATCCCCCCAGGGTGCGGAACACTGAAGCTTTCTTT
- TRBJ2-2 TRBV11-2 - CVSSFFQTGEPFF TGTGTCAGTAGCTTTTTCCAGACCGGGGAGCCGTTTTTT
- TRBJ1-1 TRBV12-3/TRBV12-4 - CASRRQQNTGAFF TGTGCCAGCAGAAGACAGCAGAACACTGGAGCTTTCTTT
- TRBJ1-1 TRBV11-1 - CANCSDMVTEAFF TGTGCCAACTGCTCCGACATGGTGACTGAAGCTTTCTTT
- TRBJ2-2 TRBV29-1 TRBD2 CSVGVAGVRNIGELFF TGCAGCGTTGGGGTGGCGGGAGTACGGAACATCGGGGAGCTGTTTTTT
- TRBJ1-5 TRBV4-1 - CTSSQVDSPYSNQPQHF TGCACCAGCAGCCAAGTTGACAGCCCCTATAGCAATCAGCCCCAGCATTTT
- TRBJ2-7 TRBV11-2 TRBD1 CARSLSNGTADQYF TGTGCCCGCAGCTTATCCAACGGGACAGCCGATCAGTACTTC
- TRBJ2-3 TRBV28 - CASSFSVAVTDTQYF TGTGCCAGCAGTTTTAGTGTCGCGGTCACAGATACGCAGTATTTT
- TRBJ2-1 TRBV11-1 - CASSRACGYDEQFF TGTGCCAGCAGCCGGGCCTGTGGATACGATGAGCAGTTCTTC
- TRBJ2-3 TRBV20-1 TRBD2 CSVRASLAGGADMQYF TGCAGTGTTAGGGCCAGCCTAGCGGGAGGGGCAGATATGCAGTATTTT
- TRBJ2-1 TRBV20-1 TRBD2 CSTIRLAGNNERFF TGCAGTACCATAAGACTAGCAGGGAACAATGAGCGATTCTTC
- TRBJ2-7 TRBV2 - CASSGVYEQYF TGTGCCAGCAGTGGGGTCTACGAACAGTACTTC
- TRBJ2-3 TRBV11-2 - CDSSATEMATDTQYF TGTGACAGCAGCGCCACCGAGATGGCCACAGATACGCAGTATTTT
- TRBJ1-6 TRBV29-1 - CSCGNSQGISPLHF TGCAGCTGCGGGAACAGCCAAGGCATTTCACCCCTCCACTTT
- TRBJ1-2 TRBV5-6 TRBD1 CASSTRTGGWYGYTF TGTGCCAGCAGTACCCGGACAGGGGGCTGGTATGGTTACACCTTC
many TRBJ1-1 TRBV11-3 TRBD1 CASSTQQGINTEAFF TGTGCCAGCAGCACCCAACAGGGGATAAACACTGAAGCTTTCTTT
few TRBJ2-7 TRBV28 TRBD1 CASSPDRGTSYEQYF TGTGCCAGCAGTCCTGACAGGGGGACCTCCTACGAGCAGTACTTC
many TRBJ2-7 TRBV11-2 TRBD1 CASSPIIRETGTVYEQYF TGTGCCAGCAGTCCTATCATCAGAGAAACCGGGACAGTGTACGAGCAGTACTTC
few TRBJ1-2 TRBV11-2 TRBD1 CASSTTGASGYTF TGTGCTAGCAGCACTACAGGGGCCTCTGGCTACACCTTC
- TRBJ2-1 TRBV11-2 - CASSPLLGGEHYNEHFF TGTGCCAGCAGCCCCCTCTTAGGGGGAGAACACTACAATGAGCACTTCTTC